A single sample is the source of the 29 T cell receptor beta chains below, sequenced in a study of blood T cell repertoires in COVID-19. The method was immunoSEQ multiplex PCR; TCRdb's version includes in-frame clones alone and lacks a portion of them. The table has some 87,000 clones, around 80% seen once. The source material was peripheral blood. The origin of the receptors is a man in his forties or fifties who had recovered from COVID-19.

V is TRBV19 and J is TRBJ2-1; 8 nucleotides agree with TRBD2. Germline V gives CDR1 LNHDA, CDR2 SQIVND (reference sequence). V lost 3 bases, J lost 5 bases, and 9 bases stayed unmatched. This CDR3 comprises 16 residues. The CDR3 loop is CASSIRSGGKDNEQFF. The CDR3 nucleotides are TGTGCCAGTAGTATTAGGAGCGGGGGAAAGGACAATGAGCAGTTCTTC.

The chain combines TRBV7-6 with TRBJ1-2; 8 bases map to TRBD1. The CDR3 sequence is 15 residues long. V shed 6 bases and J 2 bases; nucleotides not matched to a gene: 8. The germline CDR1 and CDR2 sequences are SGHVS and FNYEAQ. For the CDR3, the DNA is TGTGCCAGCAGTCCGACAGGGGCAGCCAACTATGGCTACACCTTC. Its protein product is CASSPTGAANYGYTF.

In DNA form, the CDR3 reads TGTGCCATCAGCCCTGGACAGTCGGATACGCAGTATTTT. This translates into CAISPGQSDTQYF. The chain employs TRBV10-3 and TRBJ2-3, with D perhaps matching TRBD1 (6 bases). Deletions cut 6 bases from V and 6 bases from J, with 13 bases between. In germline, CDR1 is ENHRY, CDR2 SYGVKD. The CDR3 is 13 residues long.

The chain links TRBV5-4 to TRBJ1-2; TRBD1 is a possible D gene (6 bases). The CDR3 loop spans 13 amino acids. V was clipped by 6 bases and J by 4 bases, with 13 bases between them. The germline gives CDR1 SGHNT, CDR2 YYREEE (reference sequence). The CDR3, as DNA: TGTGCCAGCACCCAACCAGGGGTCTATGGCTACACCTTC. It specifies CASTQPGVYGYTF.

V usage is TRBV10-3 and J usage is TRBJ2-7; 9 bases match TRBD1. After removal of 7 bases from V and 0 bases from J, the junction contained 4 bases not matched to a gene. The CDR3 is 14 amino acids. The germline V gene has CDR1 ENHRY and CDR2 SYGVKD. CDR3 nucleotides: TGTGCCATCACTCCGGGACAGGGCTCCTACGAGCAGTACTTC. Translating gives CAITPGQGSYEQYF.

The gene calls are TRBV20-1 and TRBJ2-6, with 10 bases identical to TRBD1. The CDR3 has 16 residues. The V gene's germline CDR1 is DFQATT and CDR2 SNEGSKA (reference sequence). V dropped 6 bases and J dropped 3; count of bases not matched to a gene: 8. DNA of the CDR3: TGCAGTGCCAGTGACAGGGGGCAACGTGGGGCCAACGTCCTGACTTTC. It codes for CSASDRGQRGANVLTF.

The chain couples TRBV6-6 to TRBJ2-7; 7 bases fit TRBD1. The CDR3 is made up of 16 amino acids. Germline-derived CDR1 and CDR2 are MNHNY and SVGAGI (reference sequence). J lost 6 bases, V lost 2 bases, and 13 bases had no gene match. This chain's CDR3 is CASSYGLGQGVSEQYF. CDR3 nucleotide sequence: TGTGCCAGCAGTTACGGGCTGGGTCAGGGGGTAAGCGAGCAGTACTTC.

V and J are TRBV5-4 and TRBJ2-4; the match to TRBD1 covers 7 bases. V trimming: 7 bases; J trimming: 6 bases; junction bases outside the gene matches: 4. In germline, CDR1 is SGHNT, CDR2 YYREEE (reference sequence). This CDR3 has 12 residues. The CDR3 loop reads CASQGEGNIQYF. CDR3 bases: TGTGCCAGCCAGGGGGAAGGAAACATTCAGTACTTC.

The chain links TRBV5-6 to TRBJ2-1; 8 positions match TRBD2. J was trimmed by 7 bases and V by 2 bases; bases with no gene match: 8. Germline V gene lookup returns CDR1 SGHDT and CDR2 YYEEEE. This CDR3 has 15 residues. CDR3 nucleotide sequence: TGTGCCAGCAGCTTACTAGCGGATGTGGAAAATGAGCAGTTCTTC. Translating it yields CASSLLADVENEQFF. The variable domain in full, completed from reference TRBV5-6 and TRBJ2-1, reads DAGVTQSPTHLIKTRGQQVTLRCSPKSGHDTVSWYQQALGQGPQFIFQYYEEEERQRGNFPDRFSGHQFPNYSSELNVNALLLGDSALYLCASSLLADVENEQFFGPGTRLTVL.

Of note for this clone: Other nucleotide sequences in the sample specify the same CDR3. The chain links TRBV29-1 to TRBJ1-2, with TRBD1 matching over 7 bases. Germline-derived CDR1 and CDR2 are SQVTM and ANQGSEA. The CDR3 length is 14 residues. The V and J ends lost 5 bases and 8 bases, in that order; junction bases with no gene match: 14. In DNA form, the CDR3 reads TGCAGCGTTCTTGGTGGTGAGGGGGCGGGGGGCTACACCTTC. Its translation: CSVLGGEGAGGYTF.

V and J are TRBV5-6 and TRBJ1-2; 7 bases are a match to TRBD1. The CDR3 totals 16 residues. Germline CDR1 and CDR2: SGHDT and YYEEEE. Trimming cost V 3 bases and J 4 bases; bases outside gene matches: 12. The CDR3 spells CASSSRSGTAFYGYTF. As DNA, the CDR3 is TGTGCCAGCAGCTCCAGGTCTGGGACAGCGTTCTATGGCTACACCTTC.

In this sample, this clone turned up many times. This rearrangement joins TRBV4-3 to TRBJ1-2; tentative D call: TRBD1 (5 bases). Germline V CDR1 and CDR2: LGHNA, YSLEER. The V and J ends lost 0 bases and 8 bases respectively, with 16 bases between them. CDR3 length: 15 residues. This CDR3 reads CASSQEKGMVVGYTF. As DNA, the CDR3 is TGCGCCAGCAGCCAAGAGAAGGGGATGGTCGTGGGCTACACCTTC.

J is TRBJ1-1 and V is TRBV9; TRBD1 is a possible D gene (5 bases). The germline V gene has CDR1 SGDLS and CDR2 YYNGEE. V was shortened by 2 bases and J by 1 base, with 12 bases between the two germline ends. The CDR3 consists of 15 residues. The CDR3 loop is CASSVGALRNTEAFF. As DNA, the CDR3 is TGTGCCAGCAGCGTTGGGGCCCTTAGGAACACTGAAGCTTTCTTT.

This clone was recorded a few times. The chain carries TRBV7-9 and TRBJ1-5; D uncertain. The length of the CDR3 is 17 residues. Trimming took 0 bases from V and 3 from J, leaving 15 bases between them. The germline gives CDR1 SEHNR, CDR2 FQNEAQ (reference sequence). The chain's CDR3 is CASSLASHGNDNQPQHF. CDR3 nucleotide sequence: TGTGCCAGCAGCTTAGCATCACACGGGAACGACAATCAGCCCCAGCATTTT.

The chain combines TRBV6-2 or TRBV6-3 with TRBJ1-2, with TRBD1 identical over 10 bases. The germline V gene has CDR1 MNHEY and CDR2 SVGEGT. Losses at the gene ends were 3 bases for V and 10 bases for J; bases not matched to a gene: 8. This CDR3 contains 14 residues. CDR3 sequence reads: CASSYYGTGAHYTF. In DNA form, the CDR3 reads TGTGCCAGCAGTTATTATGGGACAGGGGCGCACTACACCTTC.

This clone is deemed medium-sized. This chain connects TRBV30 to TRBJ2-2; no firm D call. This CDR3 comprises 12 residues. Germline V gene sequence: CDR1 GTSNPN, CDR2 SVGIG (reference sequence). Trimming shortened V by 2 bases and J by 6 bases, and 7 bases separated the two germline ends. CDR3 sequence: CAWSSLSGELFF. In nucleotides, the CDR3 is TGTGCCTGGAGTTCCCTCTCCGGGGAGCTGTTTTTT.

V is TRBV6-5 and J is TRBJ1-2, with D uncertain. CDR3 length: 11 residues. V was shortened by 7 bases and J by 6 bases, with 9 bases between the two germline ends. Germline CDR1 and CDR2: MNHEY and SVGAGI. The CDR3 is CASTRDHGYTF. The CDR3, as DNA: TGTGCCAGCACCCGGGATCATGGCTACACCTTC.

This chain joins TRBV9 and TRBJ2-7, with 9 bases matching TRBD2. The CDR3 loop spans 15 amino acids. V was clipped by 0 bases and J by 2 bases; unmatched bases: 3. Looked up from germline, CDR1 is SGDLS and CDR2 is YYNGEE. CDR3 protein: CASSVGLADTYEQYF. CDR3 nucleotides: TGTGCCAGCAGCGTAGGACTAGCGGATACCTACGAGCAGTACTTC.

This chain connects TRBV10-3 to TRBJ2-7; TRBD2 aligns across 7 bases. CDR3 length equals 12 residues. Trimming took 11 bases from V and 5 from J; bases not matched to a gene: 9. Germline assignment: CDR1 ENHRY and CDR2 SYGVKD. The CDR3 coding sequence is TGTGCCTCTAACCAGGGAGGGAACGAGCAGTACTTC. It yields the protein CASNQGGNEQYF.

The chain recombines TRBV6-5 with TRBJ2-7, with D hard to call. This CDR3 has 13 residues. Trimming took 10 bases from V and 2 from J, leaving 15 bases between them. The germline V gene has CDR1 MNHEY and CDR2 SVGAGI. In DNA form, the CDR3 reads TGTGCCACCCGCGGCCCCAAAACCTACGAGCAGTACTTC. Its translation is CATRGPKTYEQYF.

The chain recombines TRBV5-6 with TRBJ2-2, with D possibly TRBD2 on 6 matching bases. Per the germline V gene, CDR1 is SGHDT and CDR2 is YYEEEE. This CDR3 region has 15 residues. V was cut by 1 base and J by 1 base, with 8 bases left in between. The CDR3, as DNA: TGTGCCAGCAGCTTGCTCGGGGGGAACACCGGGGAGCTGTTTTTT. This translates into CASSLLGGNTGELFF.

CDR3 in amino acids: CASSAINRDQPQHF. The CDR3, as DNA: TGTGCCAGCAGCGCGATAAACAGGGACCAGCCCCAGCATTTT. The rearrangement joins TRBV7-9 to TRBJ1-5; D may be TRBD1 (6 bases). Trimming took 5 bases from V and 7 from J, leaving 15 bases between them. The CDR3 runs to 14 residues. Germline CDR1 and CDR2: SEHNR and FQNEAQ (reference sequence).

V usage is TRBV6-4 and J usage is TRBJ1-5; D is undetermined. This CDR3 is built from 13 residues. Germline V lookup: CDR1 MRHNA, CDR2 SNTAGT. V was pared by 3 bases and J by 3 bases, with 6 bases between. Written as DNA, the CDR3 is TGTGCCAGCAGTGAACAGAACAATCAGCCCCAGCATTTT. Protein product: CASSEQNNQPQHF.

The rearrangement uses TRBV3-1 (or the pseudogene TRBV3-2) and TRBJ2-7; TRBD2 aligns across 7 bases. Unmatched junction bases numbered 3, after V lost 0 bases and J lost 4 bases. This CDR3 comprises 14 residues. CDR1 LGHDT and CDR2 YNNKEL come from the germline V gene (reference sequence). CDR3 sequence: CASSQDGGGYEQYF. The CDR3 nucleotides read TGTGCCAGCAGCCAAGATGGGGGGGGGTACGAGCAGTACTTC.

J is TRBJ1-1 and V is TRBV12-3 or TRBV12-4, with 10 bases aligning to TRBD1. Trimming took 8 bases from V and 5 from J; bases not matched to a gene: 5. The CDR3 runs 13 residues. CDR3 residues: CASGWGQGTEAFF. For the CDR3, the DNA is TGTGCCAGCGGATGGGGACAGGGGACTGAAGCTTTCTTT.

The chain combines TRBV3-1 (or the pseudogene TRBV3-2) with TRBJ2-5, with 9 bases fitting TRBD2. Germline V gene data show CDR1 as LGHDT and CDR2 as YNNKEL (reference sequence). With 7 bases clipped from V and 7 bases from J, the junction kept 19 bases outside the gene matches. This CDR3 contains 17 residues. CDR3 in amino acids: CASTNTLSGSDRGTQYF. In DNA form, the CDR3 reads TGTGCCAGCACCAACACCCTTAGCGGGAGTGATAGGGGGACCCAGTACTTC.

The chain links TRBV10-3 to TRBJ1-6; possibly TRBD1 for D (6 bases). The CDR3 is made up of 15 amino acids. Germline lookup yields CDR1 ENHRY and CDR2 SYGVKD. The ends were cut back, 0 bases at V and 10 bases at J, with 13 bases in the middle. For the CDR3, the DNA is TGTGCCATCAGTGAGTCGTTACAGGGTGTATCACCCCTCCACTTT. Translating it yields CAISESLQGVSPLHF.

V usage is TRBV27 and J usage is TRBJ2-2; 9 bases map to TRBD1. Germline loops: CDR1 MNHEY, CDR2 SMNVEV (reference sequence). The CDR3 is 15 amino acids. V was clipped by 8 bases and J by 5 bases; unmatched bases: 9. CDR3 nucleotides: TGTGCCAGCGGCCCACAGGGGGCACGGACCGGGGAGCTGTTTTTT. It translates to CASGPQGARTGELFF.

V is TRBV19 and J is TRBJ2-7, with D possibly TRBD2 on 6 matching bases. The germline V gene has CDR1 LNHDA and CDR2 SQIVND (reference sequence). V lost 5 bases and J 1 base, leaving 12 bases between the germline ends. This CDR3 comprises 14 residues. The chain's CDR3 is CASSDLAMSYEQYF. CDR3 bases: TGTGCCAGTAGTGATCTAGCGATGTCCTACGAGCAGTACTTC.